The 25 T cell receptor beta chains presented below share a single source sample, sequenced in a study of regulatory T cells in long-lasting Graves disease. The time point: persistent/refractory GD, antithyroid drugs over 5 years with positive TRAb. The TCR library used RNA extracted from PBMCs. CDR3 regions were amplified by Arm-PCR using iRepertoire HTBI primers to build TCR beta libraries. TCRdb processed the multiplex PCR reads anew with MiXCR; each CDR3 protein has one entry. The sample includes 400,000 to 450,000 distinct CDR3 sequences, around 20% of them seen just once. The sequences come from peripheral blood mononuclear cells (PBMCs), collected when the disease was refractory, from a patient treated with antithyroid drugs. The receptor source for this set is a female donor with Graves disease.

This clonotype was counted many times. The chain carries TRBV12-3 or TRBV12-4 and TRBJ1-2; D gene ambiguous. The CDR3 runs to 15 residues. Deletions cut 6 bases from V and 2 bases from J, with 16 bases between. The CDR3 nucleotides are TGTGCCAGCAGACCCGAACCCCCGGCGAACTATGGCTACACCTTC. Its translation: CASRPEPPANYGYTF.

This clonotype was counted many times. The chain uses TRBV11-2 and TRBJ2-5, with D perhaps TRBD2 (6 bases). CDR1 and CDR2 from the germline V gene are SGHAT and FQNNGV. V was clipped by 6 bases and J by 2 bases, with 13 bases between them. CDR3 length equals 14 residues. The CDR3 DNA is TGTGCCAGCAGACTATCACTAGCTCAAGAGACCCAGTACTTC. This sequence encodes CASRLSLAQETQYF.

This sequence joins TRBV6-2 or TRBV6-3 and TRBJ2-4; D remains ambiguous. Germline-derived CDR1 and CDR2 are MNHEY and SVGEGT. Trimming left V 3 bases short and J 0 bases short, with 9 bases between. The CDR3 consists of 15 residues. The CDR3 nucleotides read TGTGCCAGCAGTTATTTTGAACTAGCCAAAAACATTCAGTACTTC. It yields the protein CASSYFELAKNIQYF.

The table lists this clonotype with a few counts. This chain joins TRBV5-1 and TRBJ1-2, with D uncertain. CDR3 length equals 14 residues. V shed 7 bases and J shed 4 bases, with 17 bases lying between them. CDR1 is SGHRS, CDR2 YFSETQ, per germline. In nucleotides, the CDR3 is TGCGCCAGCCGCCAGGCAGTTTCAAGCTATGGCTACACCTTC. Its translation is CASRQAVSSYGYTF.

The gene calls are TRBV6-1 and TRBJ2-7; D gene unclear. Germline loops: CDR1 MNHNS, CDR2 SASEGT. The ends were cut back, 5 bases at V and 6 bases at J, with 11 bases in the middle. The CDR3 runs 12 residues. As DNA, the CDR3 is TGTGCCAGCAGTAAAACCAATCTCGAGCAGTACTTC. Its translation is CASSKTNLEQYF.

In this sample, this clonotype turned up many times. The CDR3 loop reads CATSDHDLQETQYF. In DNA form, the CDR3 reads TGTGCCACCAGTGATCACGATCTCCAAGAGACCCAGTACTTC. V and J are TRBV24-1 and TRBJ2-5; D gene uncertain. CDR1 and CDR2 from the germline V gene are KGHDR and SFDVKD. Trimming took off 3 bases at V and 1 base at J, with 8 bases between the two ends. The CDR3 sequence is 14 residues long.

The J gene is TRBJ2-6, the V gene TRBV27; possibly TRBD1 or TRBD2 for D (5 bases each). The CDR3 has 18 residues. The V gene's germline CDR1 is MNHEY and CDR2 SMNVEV (reference sequence). V lost 3 bases and J lost 0, with 15 bases in between. The CDR3 is CASSFTGARHSGANVLTF. In DNA form, the CDR3 reads TGTGCCAGCAGTTTCACCGGGGCACGACACTCTGGGGCCAACGTCCTGACTTTC.

This clonotype was counted at least ten times. V and J are TRBV30 and TRBJ1-2; D is unclear. V lost 0 bases to trimming and J lost 5 bases, with 7 bases between them. Germline loops: CDR1 GTSNPN, CDR2 SVGIG (reference sequence). This CDR3 has 12 amino acids. CDR3 bases: TGTGCCTGGAGTGTACTAGGATATGGCTACACCTTC. This sequence encodes CAWSVLGYGYTF. Full variable domain (rest looked up from reference TRBV30 and TRBJ1-2): SQTIHQWPATLVQPVGSPLSLECTVEGTSNPNLYWYRQAAGRGLQLLFYSVGIGQISSEVPQNLSASRPQDRQFILSSKKLLLSDSGFYLCAWSVLGYGYTFGSGTRLTVV.

This clonotype was observed a few times. The chain employs TRBV9 and TRBJ1-6; D gene uncertain. The germline V gene encodes CDR1 SGDLS and CDR2 YYNGEE. This CDR3 is 18 amino acids long. Trimming removed 4 bases from V and 13 bases from J, with 30 bases in between. The CDR3, as DNA: TGTGCCAGCAGCCGCTCTGAAGCGGGGTTCAGTACCTCTTCCCCCCTCCACTTT. Its protein product is CASSRSEAGFSTSSPLHF.

V is TRBV6-2 or TRBV6-3 and J is TRBJ2-5; no reliable D call. This CDR3 has 14 amino acids. V dropped 1 base and J dropped 0 bases, with 6 bases sitting between them. Germline values: CDR1 MNHEY, CDR2 SVGEGT. CDR3 sequence reads: CASSYYPDQETQYF. In DNA form, the CDR3 reads TGTGCCAGCAGTTACTACCCAGACCAAGAGACCCAGTACTTC.

This clonotype appeared a few times. The V call is TRBV29-1, the J call TRBJ2-6; no definite D call. This CDR3 has 14 amino acids. With 6 bases removed from V and 1 base from J, the gap between germline ends came to 10 bases. The V gene's germline CDR1 is SQVTM and CDR2 ANQGSEA. CDR3 sequence: CSVLGSSGANVLTF. In DNA, the CDR3 is TGCAGCGTACTCGGTTCATCTGGGGCCAACGTCCTGACTTTC.

This clonotype turned up a few times. The chain uses TRBV30 and TRBJ2-7; D gene uncertain. Germline lookup yields CDR1 GTSNPN and CDR2 SVGIG (reference sequence). The CDR3 is 11 residues long. Trimming stripped 2 bases from V and 1 base from J, with 3 bases between. The CDR3 DNA reads TGTGCCTGGAGTAAATCCTACGAGCAGTACTTC. Its protein product is CAWSKSYEQYF.

The sample holds a few counts of this clonotype. This chain uses TRBV20-1 with TRBJ2-7; D is unresolved. The germline V and J ends were trimmed by 0 bases and 4 bases, with 13 bases remaining between them. CDR3 length: 14 residues. Germline V gene lookup returns CDR1 DFQATT and CDR2 SNEGSKA (reference sequence). Here the CDR3 reads CSARDPGRFYEQYF. DNA of the CDR3: TGCAGTGCTAGAGATCCCGGCAGATTTTACGAGCAGTACTTC.

The gene calls are TRBV4-2 and TRBJ2-7, with 13 bases fitting TRBD2. The length of the CDR3 is 17 residues. Germline-derived CDR1 and CDR2 are LGHNA and YNFKEQ. Trimming took 1 base from V and 7 from J; bases not matched to a gene: 10. The CDR3 nucleotides are TGTGCCAGCAGCCAAGGCGTTGGACTAGCGGGAGCTAAGGAGCAGTACTTC. It yields the protein CASSQGVGLAGAKEQYF.

The rearrangement uses TRBV20-1 and TRBJ1-1; D unresolved. V dropped 6 bases and J dropped 2 bases, with 7 bases sitting between them. Germline lookup yields CDR1 DFQATT and CDR2 SNEGSKA (reference sequence). The CDR3 extends over 11 amino acids. CDR3 region: CSAPLNTEAFF. The CDR3 nucleotides are TGCAGTGCCCCATTAAACACTGAAGCTTTCTTT.

Ten or more counts support this clonotype. The rearrangement joins TRBV5-8 to TRBJ1-1; D remains unclear. The CDR3 runs to 14 residues. CDR1 SGHTS and CDR2 YDEGEE come from the germline V gene. Trimming pared 0 bases from V and 5 bases from J, leaving 11 bases between. DNA for the CDR3: TGTGCCAGCAGCTTGGGGGGTCGTAAGACTGAAGCTTTCTTT. It codes for CASSLGGRKTEAFF.

V gene TRBV6-1 combines with J gene TRBJ1-1; 9 nucleotides agree with TRBD1. V was pared by 0 bases and J by 11 bases, with 4 bases of the junction left unmatched. Germline loops: CDR1 MNHNS, CDR2 SASEGT. This CDR3 spans 13 amino acids. Here the CDR3 reads CASSEAGDREAFF. The DNA for the CDR3 is TGTGCCAGCAGTGAAGCGGGGGACAGGGAGGCTTTCTTT.

V usage is TRBV3-1 and J usage is TRBJ2-7, with D possibly TRBD1 on 7 matching bases. V was trimmed by 9 bases and J by 3 bases, leaving 15 bases between them. Germline V lookup: CDR1 LGHDT, CDR2 YNNKEL (reference sequence). The length of the CDR3 is 13 residues. The CDR3 DNA reads TGTGCCAGTGCGCGGGGACAGAGCTACGAGCAGTACTTC. It yields the protein CASARGQSYEQYF.

This sequence joins TRBV20-1 and TRBJ2-7; tentatively, D is TRBD1 or TRBD2 (7 bases each). The germline V gene has CDR1 DFQATT and CDR2 SNEGSKA (reference sequence). The CDR3 loop spans 14 amino acids. V lost 5 bases and J lost 3, with 17 bases in between. The chain's CDR3 is CSAAQQGGSYEQYF. The CDR3 DNA follows: TGCAGTGCTGCCCAGCAGGGGGGGAGCTACGAGCAGTACTTC.

This clonotype was picked up a small number of times. This chain connects TRBV3-1 to TRBJ2-7, with TRBD2 identical over 10 bases. CDR3 length: 17 amino acids. CDR1 is LGHDT and CDR2 is YNNKEL in the germline V gene (reference sequence). The V and J ends lost 4 bases and 4 bases, in that order; junction bases with no gene match: 13. CDR3 residues: CASSLSTTWTSGYEQYF. The DNA for the CDR3 is TGTGCCAGCAGCCTAAGCACGACTTGGACTAGCGGTTACGAGCAGTACTTC.

The chain joins TRBV7-7 to TRBJ2-5; TRBD2 matches 12 bases. The germline V gene encodes CDR1 SSHAT and CDR2 FNYEAQ (reference sequence). The CDR3 extends over 14 amino acids. In DNA form, the CDR3 reads TGTGCTAGTTCGACTAGCGGGGGAGGAGAGACCCAGTACTTC. This codes for CASSTSGGGETQYF.

The chain combines TRBV6-1 with TRBJ1-1; D not certain. Trimming shortened V by 7 bases and J by 1 base, and 13 bases separated the two germline ends. Germline assignment: CDR1 MNHNS and CDR2 SASEGT. The CDR3 runs 14 residues. CDR3 nucleotides: TGTGCCAGCAAAGTGAGCGGATCGAACACTGAAGCTTTCTTT. This gives the protein CASKVSGSNTEAFF.

Comments on this clonotype: A far larger clone is off by one base, so a read error is likely. The V and J genes are TRBV7-2 and TRBJ1-1; possibly TRBD1 for D (5 bases). The CDR3 has 15 residues. Germline CDR1 is SGHTA and CDR2 is FQGNSA. V was shortened by 1 base and J by 2 bases, with 11 bases between the two germline ends. The CDR3 sequence is CTSSLGQGRNTEAFF. CDR3 nucleotides: TGTACCAGCAGCTTAGGCCAGGGACGCAACACTGAAGCTTTCTTT.

Note on this clonotype: Sequence at one end of the junction differs from germline and may be a read error. The gene calls are TRBV19 and TRBJ2-2, with D perhaps being TRBD1 or TRBD2 (5 bases each). Germline assignment: CDR1 LNHDA and CDR2 SQIVND (reference sequence). CDR3 length: 14 residues. CDR3 coding DNA: TGTGCTAGTAACAGCGCAGGGACCACCGGGGAGCTGTTTTTT. Translating it yields CASNSAGTTGELFF. Full variable domain (remainder filled in from reference TRBV19 and TRBJ2-2): DGGITQSPKYLFRKEGQNVTLSCEQNLNHDAMYWYRQDPGQGLRLIYYSQIVNDFQKGDIAEGYSVSREKKESFPLTVTSAQKNPTAFYLCASNSAGTTGELFFGEGSRLTVL.

This clonotype was seen more than once but under ten times. The gene calls are TRBV29-1 and TRBJ2-7; 14 bases fit TRBD2. J was trimmed by 6 bases and V by 5 bases; bases with no gene match: 6. Per the germline V gene, CDR1 is SQVTM and CDR2 is ANQGSEA. This CDR3 is built from 14 residues. CDR3 nucleotide sequence: TGCAGCGTTAGACTAGCGGGAGGGCCAAGCGAGCAGTACTTC. It translates to CSVRLAGGPSEQYF.